This TCR beta chain was documented in a study of blood T cell repertoires in COVID-19. Profiled with immunoSEQ multiplex PCR; TCRdb holds only in-frame clones, not every one. This table has about 12,000 clones, 60% to 75% appearing once. The germline V gene has CDR1 MNHNY and CDR2 SVGAGI (reference sequence). The CDR3 is 16 amino acids. V shed 7 bases, J shed 3 bases, and the junction held 13 bases outside the gene matches. The receptor was derived from a man aged 60-69 years with COVID-19, enrolled during active disease. V is TRBV6-6 and J is TRBJ1-2; TRBD1 aligns across 8 bases. The sequencing sample was made of peripheral blood. CDR3 loop: CASTDAQGALDYGYTF. Written as DNA, the CDR3 is TGTGCCAGCACCGACGCCCAGGGGGCGCTGGACTATGGCTACACCTTC.